These 5 T cell receptor beta chains share one sample of origin, sequenced in a study of cytotoxic CD8 clonotypes in ibrutinib-treated CLL. Assay: immunoSEQ multiplex PCR; the TCRdb copy retains only in-frame clones and omits some. The data hold approximately 67,000 clones, with approximately 80% observed a single time. The sample was PBMCs, taken at disease progression, from a patient treated with ibrutinib. Receptors were obtained from a human donor with chronic lymphocytic leukemia.

V is TRBV4-1 and J is TRBJ1-6, with D possibly matching TRBD1 (6 bases). The germline V gene encodes CDR1 MGHRA and CDR2 YSYEKL. The CDR3 has 18 amino acids. Trimming shortened V by 3 bases and J by 0 bases, and 15 bases separated the two germline ends. This chain's CDR3 is CASSHYPRGSSYNSPLHF. CDR3 in DNA: TGCGCCAGCAGCCACTACCCCAGGGGTAGCTCCTATAATTCACCCCTCCACTTT.

CDR3 sequence (DNA): TGTGCCAGCAGCCCGCGGGGGGGAAACACTGAAGCTTTCTTT. Its protein is CASSPRGGNTEAFF. The chain joins TRBV5-4 to TRBJ1-1, with D maybe TRBD1 (5 bases). The CDR3 sequence is 14 residues long. The germline V and J ends were trimmed by 4 bases and 2 bases, with 12 bases remaining between them. Germline loops: CDR1 SGHNT, CDR2 YYREEE (reference sequence).

The chain uses TRBV6-6 and TRBJ2-1, with D perhaps TRBD2 (6 bases). There are 12 residues in the CDR3. V shed 11 bases and J shed 15 bases, with 23 bases lying between them. From germline, CDR1 is MNHNY and CDR2 SVGAGI (reference sequence). The CDR3 protein is CAAEPGDRVRFF. The CDR3 bases are TGTGCCGCCGAGCCGGGGGATCGGGTAAGGTTCTTC.

V gene TRBV6-5 combines with J gene TRBJ1-1; weak D call: TRBD1 (5 bases). Germline CDR1 reads MNHEY; CDR2 reads SVGAGI. V gave up 11 bases and J gave up 0 bases, with 16 bases separating them. The CDR3 covers 14 residues. DNA of the CDR3: TGTGCCGCCCGATCAGGGCGCCTGAACACTGAAGCTTTCTTT. This sequence encodes CAARSGRLNTEAFF.

The V gene is TRBV5-1, the J gene TRBJ2-5, with D perhaps TRBD2 (6 bases). CDR3 length: 10 residues. Germline values: CDR1 SGHRS, CDR2 YFSETQ. V shed 9 bases and J shed 4 bases, with 7 bases lying between them. This CDR3 reads CATGGETQYF. CDR3 DNA: TGCGCCACCGGGGGAGAGACCCAGTACTTC.